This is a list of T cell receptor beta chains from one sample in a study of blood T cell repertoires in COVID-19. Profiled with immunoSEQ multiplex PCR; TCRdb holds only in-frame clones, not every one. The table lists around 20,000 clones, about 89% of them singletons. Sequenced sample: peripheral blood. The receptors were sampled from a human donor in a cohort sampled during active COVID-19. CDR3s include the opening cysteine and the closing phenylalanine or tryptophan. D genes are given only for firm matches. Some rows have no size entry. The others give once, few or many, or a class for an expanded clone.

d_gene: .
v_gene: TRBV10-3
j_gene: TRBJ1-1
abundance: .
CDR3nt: TGTGCCATCAGTGAGTCGAGCGACTGGGAAGCTTTCTTT
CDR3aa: CAISESSDWEAFF

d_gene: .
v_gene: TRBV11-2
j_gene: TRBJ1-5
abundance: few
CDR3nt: TGTGCCAGCAGCTTAAGAGGGTATAGCAATCAGCCCCAGCATTTT
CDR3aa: CASSLRGYSNQPQHF

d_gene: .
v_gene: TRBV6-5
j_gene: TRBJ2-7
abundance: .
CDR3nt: TGTGCCAGCACACTTAGGACAGTCTCCTACGAGCAGTACTTC
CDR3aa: CASTLRTVSYEQYF

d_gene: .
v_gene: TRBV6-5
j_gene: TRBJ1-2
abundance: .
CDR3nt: TGTGCCAGCAGTACCGGTCAAGACTATGGCTACACCTTC
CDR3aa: CASSTGQDYGYTF

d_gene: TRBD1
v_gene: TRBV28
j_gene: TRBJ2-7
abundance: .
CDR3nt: TGTGCCAGCAGTTCACCGGGACAGGCCTACGAGCAGTACTTC
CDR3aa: CASSSPGQAYEQYF

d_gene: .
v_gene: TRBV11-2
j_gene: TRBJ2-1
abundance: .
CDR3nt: TGTGCCAGCAGCTTAGGTTGGGGCGCACGGAATGAGCAGTTCTTC
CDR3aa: CASSLGWGARNEQFF

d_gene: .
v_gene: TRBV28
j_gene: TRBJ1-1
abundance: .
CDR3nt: TGTGCCAGCAGTTTAAAGCCGGGGAACACTGAAGCTTTCTTT
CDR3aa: CASSLKPGNTEAFF

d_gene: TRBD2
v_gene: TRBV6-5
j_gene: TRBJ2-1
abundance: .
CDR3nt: TGTGCCAGCAGTTTGACTAGCGGGAATATAAATGAGCAGTTCTTC
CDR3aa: CASSLTSGNINEQFF

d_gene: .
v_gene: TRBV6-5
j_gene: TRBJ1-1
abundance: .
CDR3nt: TGTGCCAGCAGTTTTGGTGGGGCTAACGAAGCTTTCTTT
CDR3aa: CASSFGGANEAFF

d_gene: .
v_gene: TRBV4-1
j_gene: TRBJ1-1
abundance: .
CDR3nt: TGCGCCAGCAGTCGAGTTTTGGGAGTCACTGAAGCTTTCTTT
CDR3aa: CASSRVLGVTEAFF

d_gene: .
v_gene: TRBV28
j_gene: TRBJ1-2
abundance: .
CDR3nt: TGTGCCAGCCACTCCCGAGCGAACTATGGCTACACCTTC
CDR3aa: CASHSRANYGYTF

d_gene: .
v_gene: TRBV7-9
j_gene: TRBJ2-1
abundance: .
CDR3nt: TGTGCCAGCAGCTTCCTACAGGGAAGTAATGAGCAGTTCTTC
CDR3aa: CASSFLQGSNEQFF

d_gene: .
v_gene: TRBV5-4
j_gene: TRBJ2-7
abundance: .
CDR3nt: TGTGCCAGCAGCTTGGACAGTGCGACCTACGAGCAGTACTTC
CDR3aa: CASSLDSATYEQYF

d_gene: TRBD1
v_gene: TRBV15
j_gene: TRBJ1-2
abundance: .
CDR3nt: TGTGCCACCAGCAGAGCAACAGGGGACGGCTACACCTTC
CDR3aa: CATSRATGDGYTF

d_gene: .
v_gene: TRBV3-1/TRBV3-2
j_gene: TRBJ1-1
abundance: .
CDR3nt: TGTGCCAGCAGCCAAAAATCGAGGAACACTGAAGCTTTCTTT
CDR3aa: CASSQKSRNTEAFF

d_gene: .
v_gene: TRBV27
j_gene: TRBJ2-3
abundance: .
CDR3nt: TGTGCCAGCAGTCCGCAGAGCACAGATACGCAGTATTTT
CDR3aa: CASSPQSTDTQYF

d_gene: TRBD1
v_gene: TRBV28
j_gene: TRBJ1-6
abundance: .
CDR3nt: TGTGCCAGCAGTTATTATTGGGACAGTCAGGATTCACCCCTCCACTTT
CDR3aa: CASSYYWDSQDSPLHF

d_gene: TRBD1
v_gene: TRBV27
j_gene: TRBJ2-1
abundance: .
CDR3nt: TGTGCCAGCAGTTTGGGGACAGGGATCAATGAGCAGTTCTTC
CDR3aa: CASSLGTGINEQFF

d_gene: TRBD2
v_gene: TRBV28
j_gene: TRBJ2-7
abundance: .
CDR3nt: TGTGCCAGCAGTTTGGGGACTAGCGGGATCCTTTTTGAGCAGTACTTC
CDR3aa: CASSLGTSGILFEQYF

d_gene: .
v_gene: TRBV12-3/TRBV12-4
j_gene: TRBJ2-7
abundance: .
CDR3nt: TGTGCCAGCAGTCAAGGGGGCTACGAGCAGTACTTC
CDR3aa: CASSQGGYEQYF

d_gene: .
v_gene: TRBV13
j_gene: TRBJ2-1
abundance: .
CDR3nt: TGTGCCAGCAGCCGAGGAGATTTCTACAATGAGCAGTTCTTC
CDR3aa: CASSRGDFYNEQFF

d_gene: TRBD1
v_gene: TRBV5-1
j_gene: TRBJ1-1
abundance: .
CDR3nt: TGCGCCAGCAGCCAAAGAGGGACAGGTCAGTTTGGAAACACTGAAGCTTTCTTT
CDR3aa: CASSQRGTGQFGNTEAFF

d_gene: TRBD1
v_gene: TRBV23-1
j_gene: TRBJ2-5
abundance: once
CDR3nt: TGCGCCACCTTAACAGGGGGCTGGGAGACCCAGTACTTC
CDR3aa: CATLTGGWETQYF

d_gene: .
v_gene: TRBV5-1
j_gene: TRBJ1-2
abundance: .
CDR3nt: TGCGCCAGCAGCTTAGATGGACAGTCTAACTATGGCTACACCTTC
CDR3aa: CASSLDGQSNYGYTF

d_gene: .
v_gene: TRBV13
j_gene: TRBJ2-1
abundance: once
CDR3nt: TGTGCCAGCAGCCTGCCGACTGAGTACAATGAGCAGTTCTTC
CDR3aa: CASSLPTEYNEQFF

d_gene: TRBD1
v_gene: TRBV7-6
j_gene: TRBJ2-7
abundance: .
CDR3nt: TGTGCCAGCAGCTTCGGGGACAGAGCCTACGAGCAGTACTTC
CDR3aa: CASSFGDRAYEQYF

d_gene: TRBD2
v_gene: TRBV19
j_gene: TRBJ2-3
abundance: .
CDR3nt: TGTGCCAGTAGATCCGGGAGGTCCCCAGATACGCAGTATTTT
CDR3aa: CASRSGRSPDTQYF

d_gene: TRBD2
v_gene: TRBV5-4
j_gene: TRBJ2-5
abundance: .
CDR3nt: TGTGCCAGCAGCAAAGGACAGGGACTAGCGGGAGGGCAAGAGACCCAGTACTTC
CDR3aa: CASSKGQGLAGGQETQYF

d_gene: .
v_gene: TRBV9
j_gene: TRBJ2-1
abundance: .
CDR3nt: TGTGCCAGCAGCAACAGCTACAATGAGCAGTTCTTC
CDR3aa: CASSNSYNEQFF

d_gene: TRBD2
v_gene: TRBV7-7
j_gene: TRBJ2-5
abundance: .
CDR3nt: TGTGCCAGCAGCGCCGGGACTAGCGGGCAAGAGACCCAGTACTTC
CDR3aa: CASSAGTSGQETQYF

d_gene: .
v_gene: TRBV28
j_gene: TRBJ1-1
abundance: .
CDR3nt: TGTGCCAGCAGTCTTTCGAAAAACTCCAACACTGAAGCTTTCTTT
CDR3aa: CASSLSKNSNTEAFF

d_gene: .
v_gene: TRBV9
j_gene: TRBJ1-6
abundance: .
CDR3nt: TGTGCCAGCAACCAGGGGAATTCACCCCTCCACTTT
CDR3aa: CASNQGNSPLHF

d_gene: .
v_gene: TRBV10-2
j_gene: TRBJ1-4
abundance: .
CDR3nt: TGCGCCAGCTCGAGGTCTAATGAAAAACTGTTTTTT
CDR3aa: CASSRSNEKLFF

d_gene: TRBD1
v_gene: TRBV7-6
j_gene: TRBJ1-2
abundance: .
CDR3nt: TGTGCCAGCAGCTTTTCAGGGGGCTATGGCTACACCTTC
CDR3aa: CASSFSGGYGYTF

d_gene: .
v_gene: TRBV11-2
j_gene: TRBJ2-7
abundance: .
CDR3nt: TGTGCCAGCAGCCTAGATCCAGGGTCAGGCTACGAGCAGTACTTC
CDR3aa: CASSLDPGSGYEQYF

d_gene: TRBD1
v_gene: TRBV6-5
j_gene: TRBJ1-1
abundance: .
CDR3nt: TGTGCCAGCAGAAACGTACGGGACAGAGACACTGAAGCTTTCTTT
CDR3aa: CASRNVRDRDTEAFF

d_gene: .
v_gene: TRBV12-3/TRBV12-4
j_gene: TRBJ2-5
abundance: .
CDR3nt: TGTGCCAGCAGTTTACAGGCCGAGACCCAGTACTTC
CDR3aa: CASSLQAETQYF

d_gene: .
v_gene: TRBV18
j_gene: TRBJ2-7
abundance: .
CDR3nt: TGTGCCAGCTCACTAAGTTCGGGAAGGGACGAGCAGTACTTC
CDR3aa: CASSLSSGRDEQYF

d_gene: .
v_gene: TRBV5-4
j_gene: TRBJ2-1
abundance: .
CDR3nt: TGTGCCAGCAGCTTGGGAGGCGATGAGCAGTTCTTC
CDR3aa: CASSLGGDEQFF

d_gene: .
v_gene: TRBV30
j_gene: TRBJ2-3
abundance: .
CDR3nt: TGTGCCTTCGGACAAAGCACAGATACGCAGTATTTT
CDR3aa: CAFGQSTDTQYF

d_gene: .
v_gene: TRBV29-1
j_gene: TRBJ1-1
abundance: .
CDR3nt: TGCAGCGTCCAAAGCGGACAGAGGGTAATGAACACTGAAGCTTTCTTT
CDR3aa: CSVQSGQRVMNTEAFF

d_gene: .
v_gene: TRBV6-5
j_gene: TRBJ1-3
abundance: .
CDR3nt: TGTGCCAGCAGTTCAGGGGAAGGAAACACCATATATTTT
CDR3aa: CASSSGEGNTIYF

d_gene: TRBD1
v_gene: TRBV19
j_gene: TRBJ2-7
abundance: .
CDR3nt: TGTGCCAGTAGTATGGAGGACAGGGGCTACGAGCAGTACTTC
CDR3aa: CASSMEDRGYEQYF

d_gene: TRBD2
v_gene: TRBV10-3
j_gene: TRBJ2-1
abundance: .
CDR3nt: TGTGCCATCAGTCTCACTACTAGCGGAGATGAGCAGTTCTTC
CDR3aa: CAISLTTSGDEQFF

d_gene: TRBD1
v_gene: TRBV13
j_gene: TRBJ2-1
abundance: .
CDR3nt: TGTGCCAGCAGCCCGGCGGGACAGGGCACCCATGAGCAGTTCTTC
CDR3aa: CASSPAGQGTHEQFF

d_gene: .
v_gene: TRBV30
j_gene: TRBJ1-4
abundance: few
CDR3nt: TGTGCCTGGAACTCTCTGGGGGCCGTACTTAATAATGAAAAACTGTTTTTT
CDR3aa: CAWNSLGAVLNNEKLFF

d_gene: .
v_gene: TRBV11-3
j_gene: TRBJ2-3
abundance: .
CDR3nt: TGTGCCAGCAGCCCAAAGAGCACAGCGGCAAGCACAGATACGCAGTATTTT
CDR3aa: CASSPKSTAASTDTQYF

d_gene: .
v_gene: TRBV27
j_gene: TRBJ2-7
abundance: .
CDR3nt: TGTGCCAGCTACCCTTTTTTCGGCTCGACGGGGGAGCAGTACTTC
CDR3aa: CASYPFFGSTGEQYF

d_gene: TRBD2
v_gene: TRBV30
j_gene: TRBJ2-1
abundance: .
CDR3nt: TGTGCCTGGAGCCAACTAGCGGGAGGGCCTTTTCATGAGCAGTTCTTC
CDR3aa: CAWSQLAGGPFHEQFF

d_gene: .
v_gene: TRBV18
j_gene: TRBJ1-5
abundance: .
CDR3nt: TGTGCCAGCTCACCCGGAGTCGGGGATCAGCCCCAGCATTTT
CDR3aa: CASSPGVGDQPQHF

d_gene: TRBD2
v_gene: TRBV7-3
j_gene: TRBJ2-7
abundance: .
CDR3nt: TGTGCCAGCAGCTTAAACGGAGCGGGAGGTTCCTACGAGCAGTACTTC
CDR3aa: CASSLNGAGGSYEQYF